This is a list of T cell receptor beta chains from one sample in a study of blood T cell repertoires in COVID-19. Repertoires were generated with immunoSEQ multiplex PCR, while TCRdb's copy carries only in-frame clones and drops some. This table has fewer than 350,000 clones, about 87% appearing once. Sequenced material: peripheral blood. Receptor source: a young man with COVID-19, enrolled during active disease. The CDR3 runs from the conserved cysteine through the conserved F or W. D genes are given only for firm matches. Rows give clone size only sometimes, using once, few, many, or a class for an expanded clone.

-	TRBV6-1	-	TRBJ1-2	CASSEGGRGNGYTF	TGTGCCAGCAGTGAAGGAGGCAGGGGAAATGGCTACACCTTC
-	TRBV29-1	-	TRBJ2-5	CSVRRSQETQYF	TGCAGCGTGCGGAGATCACAAGAGACCCAGTACTTC
-	TRBV18	once	TRBJ2-5	CASSPGGGFQETQYF	TGTGCCAGCTCACCGGGAGGAGGGTTCCAAGAGACCCAGTACTTC
TRBD2	TRBV3-1/TRBV3-2	-	TRBJ2-1	CASSQDSLAGDNEQFF	TGTGCCAGCAGCCAAGATAGCCTAGCGGGGGACAATGAGCAGTTCTTC
TRBD2	TRBV18	-	TRBJ2-1	CASSPTGLASNEQFF	TGTGCCAGCTCACCGACCGGACTAGCGAGCAATGAGCAGTTCTTC
TRBD2	TRBV7-3	-	TRBJ2-1	CASSLQAGGPDEQFF	TGTGCCAGCAGCTTACAAGCGGGAGGGCCCGATGAGCAGTTCTTC
TRBD1	TRBV12-5	-	TRBJ2-1	CASGFGTATYNEQFF	TGTGCTAGTGGCTTCGGGACAGCAACCTACAATGAGCAGTTCTTC
TRBD1	TRBV28	-	TRBJ2-7	CASTRGGISYEQYF	TGTGCCAGCACTCGAGGGGGCATCTCCTACGAGCAGTACTTC
-	TRBV19	few	TRBJ1-5	CASSRNTGYPDQPQHF	TGTGCCAGTAGTAGGAATACAGGGTATCCCGATCAGCCCCAGCATTTT
-	TRBV7-8	-	TRBJ2-1	CASQGYLINEQFF	TGTGCCAGCCAGGGGTATTTGATCAATGAGCAGTTCTTC
TRBD2	TRBV29-1	once	TRBJ2-3	CSVEGVAGPTDTQYF	TGCAGCGTTGAGGGGGTAGCGGGTCCCACAGATACGCAGTATTTT
-	TRBV6-5	-	TRBJ2-7	CASSYDGGTSYEQYF	TGTGCCAGCAGTTACGACGGGGGGACATCCTACGAGCAGTACTTC
-	TRBV27	-	TRBJ2-2	CASRGTGDSNTGELFF	TGTGCCAGCAGAGGAACAGGGGACTCAAACACCGGGGAGCTGTTTTTT
-	TRBV10-3	-	TRBJ1-5	CAIRGQHSNQPQHF	TGTGCCATCAGAGGACAGCATAGCAATCAGCCCCAGCATTTT
-	TRBV27	-	TRBJ2-3	CASTLGRSTDTQYF	TGTGCCAGCACCTTGGGCAGGAGCACAGATACGCAGTATTTT
-	TRBV18	-	TRBJ2-5	CASSQGSGETQYF	TGTGCCAGCTCACAAGGAAGCGGAGAGACCCAGTACTTC
TRBD1	TRBV7-9	-	TRBJ2-7	CASSSGQGVYEQYF	TGTGCCAGCAGCTCAGGACAGGGGGTCTACGAGCAGTACTTC
TRBD1	TRBV27	-	TRBJ1-6	CASSIGQGNSPLHF	TGTGCCAGCAGTATTGGACAGGGGAATTCACCCCTCCACTTT
TRBD1	TRBV19	-	TRBJ2-7	CASSIRTGANYEQYF	TGTGCCAGTAGTATCCGGACAGGGGCTAACTACGAGCAGTACTTC
TRBD1	TRBV27	few	TRBJ1-1	CASRPDRGNTEAFF	TGTGCCAGCAGGCCCGACAGGGGGAACACTGAAGCTTTCTTT
TRBD1	TRBV19	-	TRBJ1-1	CASSNQGTAADLNTEAFF	TGTGCCAGTAGTAACCAAGGGACAGCAGCCGACTTGAACACTGAAGCTTTCTTT
-	TRBV12-3/TRBV12-4	-	TRBJ1-1	CASSQNTEAFF	TGTGCCAGCAGTCAGAACACTGAAGCTTTCTTT